This TCR beta chain stems from a study of blood T cell repertoires in COVID-19. Study context: Material from acute and convalescent COVID-19 was sourced from the United States, Italy and Spain.

Source study methods: Amplification of reference gene primers was used by the study to estimate nucleated cell counts. Libraries were prepared by immunoSEQ multiplex PCR; TCRdb keeps only in-frame clonotypes and omits some of them. For V, J and clone size, that table is used; D and trimming come from the DNA. The table includes roughly 290,000 clones, 80% to 95% detected once. This CDR3 comprises 14 residues. The V gene's germline CDR1 is ENHRY and CDR2 SYGVKD. The V segment lost 8 bases and the J segment 4 bases; nucleotides outside the gene matches: 6. This chain uses TRBV10-3 with TRBJ2-3; 10 nucleotides agree with TRBD2. This TCR came from a woman in her 30s with COVID-19, enrolled during active disease. The sample consisted of peripheral blood. CDR3 amino acids: CAIQREGLADTQYF. The CDR3 DNA reads as TGTGCCATCCAGCGGGAGGGCCTAGCAGATACGCAGTATTTT.